This entry lists 6 T cell receptor beta chains sequenced from one sample in a study of blood T cell repertoires in COVID-19. Using immunoSEQ multiplex PCR, the repertoire was profiled, and TCRdb retains in-frame clones only, with some absent. Of approximately 450,000 clones in the sample, about 89% were seen once. Sequencing was performed on peripheral blood. These receptors came from a woman in her thirties with acute or convalescent COVID-19.

This clone was seen a handful of times. The sample carries other DNA sequences with the same CDR3. The chain links TRBV5-1 to TRBJ2-7; no clear D gene. This CDR3 spans 14 amino acids. Germline V gives CDR1 SGHRS, CDR2 YFSETQ. V shed 3 bases and J shed 5 bases, with 15 bases lying between them. The CDR3 DNA reads as TGCGCCAGCAGCTCAAGACTGGCTGGTGACGAGCAGTACTTC. It is translated as CASSSRLAGDEQYF. Combining the CDR3 with reference TRBV5-1 and TRBJ2-7 gives the whole variable domain KAGVTQTPRYLIKTRGQQVTLSCSPISGHRSVSWYQQTPGQGLQFLFEYFSETQRNKGNFPGRFSGRQFSNSRSEMNVSTLELGDSALYLCASSSRLAGDEQYFGPGTRLTVT.

V and J are TRBV19 and TRBJ2-7; possibly TRBD2 for D (6 bases). V was cut by 4 bases and J by 0 bases, with 13 bases left in between. The CDR3 consists of 15 residues. Looked up from germline, CDR1 is LNHDA and CDR2 is SQIVND (reference sequence). The CDR3 DNA sequence: TGTGCCAGTAGTACAGCCGGGACTGTCTCCTACGAGCAGTACTTC. It translates to CASSTAGTVSYEQYF.

As regards this clone: The sample carries other DNA sequences with the same CDR3. The chain recombines TRBV30 with TRBJ2-7, with D perhaps matching TRBD2 (6 bases). Germline loops: CDR1 GTSNPN, CDR2 SVGIG (reference sequence). With 0 bases removed from V and 6 bases from J, the gap between germline ends came to 6 bases. This CDR3 has 11 residues. As DNA, the CDR3 is TGTGCCTGGAGTGTGGGAGGCGAGCAGTACTTC. It yields the protein CAWSVGGEQYF.

V and J are TRBV7-9 and TRBJ1-2; no clear D gene. The V gene's germline CDR1 is SEHNR and CDR2 FQNEAQ (reference sequence). V was cut by 6 bases and J by 4 bases, with 6 bases left in between. This CDR3 comprises 11 residues. In DNA, the CDR3 is TGTGCCAGCAGTACAGCCTATGGCTACACCTTC. Protein product: CASSTAYGYTF.

The chain couples TRBV7-7 to TRBJ2-1; TRBD1 is a possible D gene (5 bases). V was cut by 4 bases and J by 9 bases, with 16 bases left in between. This CDR3 contains 14 residues. Germline loops: CDR1 SSHAT, CDR2 FNYEAQ (reference sequence). The CDR3 nucleotides are TGTGCCAGCAGCTCAGGGCAGGTAGTAAGTGAGCAGTTCTTC. It yields the protein CASSSGQVVSEQFF.

This clone was counted only a few times. The chain combines TRBV6-5 with TRBJ1-5; D is possibly TRBD1 (5 bases). Germline V gene lookup returns CDR1 MNHEY and CDR2 SVGAGI. The CDR3 length is 12 residues. Trimming took off 6 bases at V and 7 bases at J, with 10 bases between the two ends. The DNA of the CDR3 is TGTGCCAGCAGGGGGCTGGGACAGCCCCAGCATTTT. Its protein product is CASRGLGQPQHF.